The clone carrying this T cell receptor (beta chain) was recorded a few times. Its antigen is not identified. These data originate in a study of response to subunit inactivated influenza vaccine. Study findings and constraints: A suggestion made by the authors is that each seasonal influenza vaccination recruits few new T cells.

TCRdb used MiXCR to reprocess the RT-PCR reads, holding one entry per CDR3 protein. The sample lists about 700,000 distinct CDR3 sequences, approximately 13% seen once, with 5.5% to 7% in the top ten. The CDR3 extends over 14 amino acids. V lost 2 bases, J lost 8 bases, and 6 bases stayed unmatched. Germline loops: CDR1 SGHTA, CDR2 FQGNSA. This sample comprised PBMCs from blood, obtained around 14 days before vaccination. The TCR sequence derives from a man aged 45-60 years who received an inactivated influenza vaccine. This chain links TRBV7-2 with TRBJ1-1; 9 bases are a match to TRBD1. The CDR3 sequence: CASSLRGQGREAFF. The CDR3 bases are TGTGCCAGCAGCTTAAGAGGACAGGGGAGGGAAGCTTTCTTT.